Each of the 11 T cell receptor beta chains below was sequenced from the same sample in a study of blood T cell repertoires in COVID-19. Sequencing was performed with immunoSEQ multiplex PCR; in TCRdb, only in-frame clones are kept and a portion is missing. The sample has some 75,000 clones; 70% to 90% are singletons. The specimen was peripheral blood. The source of these receptors is a man in his sixties or seventies with active or convalescent COVID-19.

The chain carries TRBV11-2 and TRBJ2-7, with D possibly TRBD1 on 5 matching bases. This CDR3 is built from 16 residues. From germline, CDR1 is SGHAT and CDR2 FQNNGV. Trimming stripped 5 bases from V and 2 bases from J, with 19 bases between. The CDR3 coding sequence is TGTGCCAGCAGCCCCGTCCGGTGGCAGGGTACCTACGAGCAGTACTTC. Protein: CASSPVRWQGTYEQYF. Using reference TRBV11-2 and TRBJ2-7 for the parts outside the CDR3, the full variable domain is EAGVAQSPRYKIIEKRQSVAFWCNPISGHATLYWYQQILGQGPKLLIQFQNNGVVDDSQLPKDRFSAERLKGVDSTLKIQPAKLEDSAVYLCASSPVRWQGTYEQYFGPGTRLTVT.

This clone was detected once. V gene TRBV6-4 combines with J gene TRBJ2-5, with 7 bases matching TRBD2. V dropped 6 bases and J dropped 4; count of bases not matched to a gene: 5. Germline CDR1 reads MRHNA; CDR2 reads SNTAGT. This CDR3 spans 13 amino acids. The CDR3 DNA is TGTGCCAGCAGCCTCGAGCGGGGAGAGACCCAGTACTTC. Its protein product is CASSLERGETQYF.

V gene TRBV30 combines with J gene TRBJ1-5; possible D gene TRBD1, 5 bases. The CDR3 is 14 amino acids. Per germline, CDR1 GTSNPN and CDR2 SVGIG (reference sequence). V was pared by 3 bases and J by 10 bases, with 19 bases between. The DNA for the CDR3 is TGTGCCTGGAGCGGAGGGGCCACCTTCGGCCCCCAGCATTTT. Its translation is CAWSGGATFGPQHF.

This clone was counted once. DNA of the CDR3: TGTGCCAGCAGTGACGGGTATCAGCCCCAGCATTTT. Encoded protein: CASSDGYQPQHF. The chain is built from TRBV6-1 and TRBJ1-5; D unresolved. The CDR3 is 12 amino acids. Germline lookup yields CDR1 MNHNS and CDR2 SASEGT. Trimming shortened V by 3 bases and J by 5 bases, and 5 bases separated the two germline ends.

The rearrangement links TRBV24-1 to TRBJ2-7, with D possibly being TRBD2 (6 bases). In germline, CDR1 is KGHDR, CDR2 SFDVKD. This CDR3 comprises 14 residues. V was cut by 4 bases and J by 2 bases, with 11 bases left in between. The CDR3 here is CATSEGTGAYEQYF. CDR3 sequence (DNA): TGTGCCACCAGTGAGGGGACGGGAGCCTACGAGCAGTACTTC.

This rearrangement joins TRBV5-1 to TRBJ2-2; possible D gene TRBD2, 5 bases. CDR3 length: 15 amino acids. Germline assignment: CDR1 SGHRS and CDR2 YFSETQ. V lost 4 bases and J 1 base, leaving 11 bases between the germline ends. The CDR3 DNA reads as TGCGCCAGCAGCAGTCCACGGGGGAACACCGGGGAGCTGTTTTTT. It specifies CASSSPRGNTGELFF.

This rearrangement joins TRBV9 to TRBJ2-5; TRBD1 aligns across 8 bases. Trimming at V came to 3 bases and at J to 1 base, leaving 17 bases not matched to a gene. The CDR3 runs 19 residues. Germline CDR1 SGDLS, CDR2 YYNGEE. The CDR3 loop reads CASSGRGRSGVHFQETQYF. The CDR3, as DNA: TGTGCCAGCAGCGGCAGGGGGCGCAGTGGTGTCCACTTCCAAGAGACCCAGTACTTC. Looking up the rest from reference TRBV9 and TRBJ2-5 gives the full variable domain: DSGVTQTPKHLITATGQRVTLRCSPRSGDLSVYWYQQSLDQGLQFLIQYYNGEERAKGNILERFSAQQFPDLHSELNLSSLELGDSALYFCASSGRGRSGVHFQETQYFGPGTRLLVL.

V is TRBV5-4 and J is TRBJ1-2, with 9 positions matching TRBD1. This CDR3 spans 16 amino acids. V shed 3 bases and J 0 bases; nucleotides not matched to a gene: 6. Germline-derived CDR1 and CDR2 are SGHNT and YYREEE (reference sequence). The CDR3 spells CASSSKRQGANYGYTF. CDR3 DNA sequence: TGTGCCAGCAGCTCCAAGCGACAGGGGGCTAACTATGGCTACACCTTC.

CDR3 sequence reads: CASSLAGGTNQPQHF. CDR3 nucleotides: TGTGCCAGCAGCTTAGCAGGCGGGACCAATCAGCCCCAGCATTTT. This chain joins TRBV7-2 and TRBJ1-5; maybe TRBD1 (5 bases). The CDR3 runs to 15 residues. Trimming took off 0 bases at V and 3 bases at J, with 9 bases between the two ends. The germline gives CDR1 SGHTA, CDR2 FQGNSA.

The V call is TRBV13, the J call TRBJ1-1, with D perhaps matching TRBD1 (6 bases). The CDR3 loop spans 13 amino acids. V gave up 4 bases and J gave up 11 bases, with 17 bases separating them. CDR1 PRHDT and CDR2 FYEKMQ come from the germline V gene (reference sequence). CDR3 nucleotides: TGTGCCAGCAGCTCCTATGGGGGGGCGTTGGCTTTCTTT. This translates into CASSSYGGALAFF.

V is TRBV5-8 and J is TRBJ1-5; TRBD1 matches at 7 bases. The CDR3 runs 17 residues. Looked up from germline, CDR1 is SGHTS and CDR2 is YDEGEE. Trimming took 2 bases from V and 3 from J; bases not matched to a gene: 11. This CDR3 reads CASSFRQGGGINQPQHF. The CDR3 coding sequence is TGTGCCAGCAGCTTCCGACAGGGAGGAGGAATCAATCAGCCCCAGCATTTT.